A selection of T cell receptor beta chains follows, all from one sample in a study of blood T cells in healthy people across ages. TCRdb processed the 5' RACE reads anew with MiXCR; each CDR3 protein has one entry. The sample contains 1.5 million or so distinct CDR3 sequences, 42% of which appear only once. Sequencing used blood. These receptors were obtained from a woman aged 18-29 years in good health. Both conserved end residues are part of each CDR3. D genes are given only for firm matches. Only some rows state a clone size, as once, few, many or a class for expanded clones.

d_call,v_call,j_call,clone_size,cdr3_aa,cdr3_nt
TRBD2,TRBV6-6,TRBJ2-3,NA,CASSWSVAGGTDTQYF,TGTGCCAGCAGCTGGAGCGTGGCGGGGGGGACAGATACGCAGTATTTT
NA,TRBV11-1,TRBJ2-1,NA,CASSVGSSNEQFF,TGTGCCAGCAGCGTCGGCTCTAGCAATGAGCAGTTCTTC
NA,TRBV10-3,TRBJ2-4,few,CAIRSGLPKNIQYF,TGTGCCATCCGCTCCGGCCTTCCCAAAAACATTCAGTACTTC
TRBD2,TRBV3-1,TRBJ2-2,NA,CASSRVAGNTGELFF,TGTGCCAGCAGCCGGGTAGCGGGAAACACCGGGGAGCTGTTTTTT
TRBD2,TRBV20-1,TRBJ2-4,NA,CSARDLLAGTLAKNIQYF,TGCAGTGCTAGAGATCTTCTAGCGGGGACACTAGCCAAAAACATTCAGTACTTC
TRBD2,TRBV3-1,TRBJ2-7,NA,CASSQLAGTSYEQYF,TGTGCCAGCAGCCAACTAGCGGGAACGTCCTACGAGCAGTACTTC
NA,TRBV13,TRBJ2-1,NA,CASSQTGPSGNEQFF,TGTGCCAGCAGCCAGACCGGGCCATCGGGGAATGAGCAGTTCTTC
TRBD2,TRBV7-3,TRBJ2-1,few,CASSRLAGGQSSYNEQFF,TGTGCCAGCAGCAGACTAGCGGGGGGCCAGAGCTCCTACAATGAGCAGTTCTTC
TRBD1,TRBV7-8,TRBJ2-7,NA,CASSLKRDRDLYEQYF,TGTGCCAGCAGCTTAAAAAGGGACAGAGATCTCTACGAGCAGTACTTC
NA,TRBV29-1,TRBJ2-3,many,CSVESGSDTQYF,TGCAGCGTTGAAAGTGGTTCAGATACGCAGTATTTT
NA,TRBV11-2,TRBJ1-2,NA,CASSFEEFYYGYTF,TGTGCCAGCAGCTTCGAGGAGTTCTACTATGGCTACACCTTC
NA,TRBV7-9,TRBJ1-4,NA,CASSLADATNEKLFF,TGTGCCAGCAGCTTAGCGGATGCAACTAATGAAAAACTGTTTTTT
NA,TRBV20-1,TRBJ2-1,many,CSARDYKESSYNEQFF,TGCAGTGCTAGAGATTATAAGGAGAGCTCCTACAATGAGCAGTTCTTC
NA,TRBV27,TRBJ2-7,few,CASKVAGHPTYEQYF,TGTGCCAGCAAGGTCGCTGGACACCCGACCTACGAGCAGTACTTC
NA,TRBV20-1,TRBJ2-3,NA,CSAPATTNTDTQYF,TGCAGTGCCCCGGCGACTACCAACACAGATACGCAGTATTTT
TRBD2,TRBV5-5,TRBJ2-1,NA,CASSGSWREWDEEQFF,TGTGCCAGCAGCGGATCATGGCGGGAGTGGGACGAGGAGCAGTTCTTC
NA,TRBV10-3,TRBJ2-5,NA,CASRAGNPETQYF,TGTGCCAGCAGGGCAGGGAATCCGGAGACCCAGTACTTC
TRBD2,TRBV6-5,TRBJ2-7,few,CASSLTRLAGSYEQYF,TGTGCCAGCAGTTTAACCAGACTAGCGGGCTCCTACGAGCAGTACTTC
NA,TRBV15,TRBJ1-2,NA,CATSRAGADNYGYTF,TGTGCCACCAGCAGAGCAGGGGCTGATAACTATGGCTACACCTTC
NA,TRBV11-3,TRBJ2-1,NA,CASSLGSRNSRYNEQFF,TGTGCCAGCAGCTTAGGATCCCGGAACTCACGGTACAATGAGCAGTTCTTC
TRBD2,TRBV20-1,TRBJ2-1,NA,CSALLAGVDNEQFF,TGCAGTGCTCTACTAGCGGGAGTAGACAATGAGCAGTTCTTC
TRBD1,TRBV6-1,TRBJ1-5,NA,CTSSGDRGYSNQPQHF,TGTACCAGCAGTGGGGACAGGGGTTATAGCAATCAGCCCCAGCATTTT
NA,TRBV20-1,TRBJ2-5,NA,CSARDQAAAQYF,TGCAGTGCTAGAGATCAGGCCGCGGCCCAGTACTTC
TRBD2,TRBV20-1,TRBJ2-3,NA,CSAHKISGGSGTDTQYF,TGCAGTGCCCACAAGATCTCCGGGGGGAGCGGCACAGATACGCAGTATTTT
NA,TRBV18,TRBJ2-7,NA,CASSPTEPSYEQYF,TGTGCCAGCTCACCGACAGAGCCCTCCTACGAGCAGTACTTC
NA,TRBV5-1,TRBJ1-5,NA,CASSLESPDNNQPQHF,TGCGCCAGCAGCTTGGAAAGTCCGGACAACAATCAGCCCCAGCATTTT
NA,TRBV14,TRBJ2-2,NA,CASSQAVAWAAQLFF,TGTGCCAGCAGCCAAGCGGTAGCCTGGGCCGCTCAGCTGTTTTTT
NA,TRBV24-1,TRBJ2-3,many,CATSTTSSDTDTQYF,TGTGCCACCAGTACGACTAGTAGCGACACAGATACGCAGTATTTT
NA,TRBV12-3/TRBV12-4,TRBJ1-5,NA,CASSLVAGKLRRGSQHF,TGTGCCAGCAGTTTAGTGGCAGGAAAGCTCAGGCGGGGGTCCCAGCATTTT
TRBD2,TRBV4-2,TRBJ2-1,few,CATSGGFYNEQFF,TGTGCCACCAGCGGGGGGTTCTACAATGAGCAGTTCTTC
TRBD2,TRBV12-3/TRBV12-4,TRBJ2-1,NA,CASSGGEGNNEQFF,TGTGCCAGCAGTGGGGGGGAGGGGAACAATGAGCAGTTCTTC
TRBD2,TRBV6-1,TRBJ2-3,NA,CASSDGLAGGRTDTQYF,TGTGCCAGCAGTGACGGACTAGCGGGGGGCCGCACAGATACGCAGTATTTT
NA,TRBV9,TRBJ2-1,NA,CASSEAPDPNEQFF,TGTGCCAGCAGCGAGGCGCCCGACCCCAATGAGCAGTTCTTC
NA,TRBV20-1,TRBJ1-2,NA,CSARVTGDGDYTF,TGCAGTGCTAGAGTAACAGGCGACGGGGACTACACCTTC
NA,TRBV20-1,TRBJ2-7,few,CSARGDTHEQYF,TGCAGTGCTAGAGGGGATACTCACGAGCAGTACTTC
TRBD1,TRBV5-5,TRBJ1-4,NA,CASSSGQAINTLFF,TGTGCCAGCAGCTCTGGACAGGCGATTAACACTCTGTTTTTT
NA,TRBV20-1,TRBJ2-5,NA,CSARGGRRETQYF,TGCAGTGCTAGAGGCGGAAGACGGGAGACCCAGTACTTC
NA,TRBV2,TRBJ2-3,few,CASSEGLVADTQYF,TGTGCCAGCAGTGAAGGGCTAGTCGCAGATACGCAGTATTTT
TRBD2,TRBV6-2/TRBV6-3,TRBJ2-1,few,CASSSLERAGAYNEQFF,TGTGCCAGCAGTTCTTTGGAGAGGGCGGGAGCCTACAATGAGCAGTTCTTC
NA,TRBV14,TRBJ2-2,NA,CASSPHPGGRTGELFF,TGTGCCAGCAGCCCCCATCCGGGGGGCCGGACCGGGGAGCTGTTTTTT
NA,TRBV27,TRBJ1-6,NA,CASSFSPPSYGQGDSPLHF,TGTGCCAGCAGTTTTTCTCCCCCTTCTTATGGTCAGGGTGATTCACCCCTCCACTTT
TRBD1,TRBV20-1,TRBJ1-2,NA,CSARDDRGDYGYTF,TGCAGTGCTAGAGATGACAGGGGGGACTATGGCTACACCTTC
TRBD2,TRBV30,TRBJ2-3,NA,CAWSVPSGYTQYF,TGTGCCTGGAGTGTACCTAGCGGGTATACGCAGTATTTT
NA,TRBV12-3/TRBV12-4,TRBJ2-1,NA,CASKHPLGNEQFF,TGTGCCAGCAAACACCCGCTCGGGAATGAGCAGTTCTTC